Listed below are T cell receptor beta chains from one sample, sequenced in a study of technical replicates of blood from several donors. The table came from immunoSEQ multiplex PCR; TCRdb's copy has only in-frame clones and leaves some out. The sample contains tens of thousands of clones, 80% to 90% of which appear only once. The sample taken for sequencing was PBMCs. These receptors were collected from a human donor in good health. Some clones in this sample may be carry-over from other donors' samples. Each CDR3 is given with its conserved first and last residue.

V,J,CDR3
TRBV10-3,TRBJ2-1,CAISDGASGIMNEQFF
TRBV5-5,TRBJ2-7,CASSFSGSYEQYF
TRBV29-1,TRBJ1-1,CSAGTGAVNTEAFF
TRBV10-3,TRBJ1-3,CAISDSDRAGNTIYF
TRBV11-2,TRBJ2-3,CASSFGVEYGTDTQYF
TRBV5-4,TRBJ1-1,CASSLARGNTEAFF
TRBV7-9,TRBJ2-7,CASSLAMGQGSGYEQYF
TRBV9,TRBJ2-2,CASSVVGGVTGELFF
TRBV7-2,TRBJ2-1,CASSLLPSGVSYNEQFF
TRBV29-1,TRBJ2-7,CSVGPATGGIYEQYF
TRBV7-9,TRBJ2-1,CASSSWREVNEQFF
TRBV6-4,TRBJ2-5,CASSDGVGGTQYF
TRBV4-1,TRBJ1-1,CASSQQEDRVRTEAFF
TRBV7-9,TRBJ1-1,CASSNQGVNTEAFF
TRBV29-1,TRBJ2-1,CSVAGGSGRANEQFF
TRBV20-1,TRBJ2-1,CSAIEVNEQFF
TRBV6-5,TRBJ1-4,CASSSDRLNEKLFF
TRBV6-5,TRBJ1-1,CASRPGQAAYAFF
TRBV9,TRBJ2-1,CASSVGVAGGDLNEQFF
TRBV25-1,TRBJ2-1,CASSESGTIDLQFF
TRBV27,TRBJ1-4,CASSSRQELGKLFF
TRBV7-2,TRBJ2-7,CASSSSSYEQYF
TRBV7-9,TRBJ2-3,CASSWRSGLSDTQYF
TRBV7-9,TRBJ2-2,CASSLGLAGTGELFF
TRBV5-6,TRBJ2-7,CASSRGTSALASYEQYF
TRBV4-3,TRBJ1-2,CASSQSWRTGEVGYTF
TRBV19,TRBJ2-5,CASQQGRKETQYF
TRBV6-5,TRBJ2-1,CASSLAGVEQFF
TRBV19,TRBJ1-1,CASRHTGGSEAFF
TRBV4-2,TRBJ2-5,CASSQLSRLAPQGAQYF
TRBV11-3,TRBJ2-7,CASSRRGGLAGLSSYEQYF
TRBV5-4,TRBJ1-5,CARRVDQPQHF
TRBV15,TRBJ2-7,CATSRERTSPYEQYF
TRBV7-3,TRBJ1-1,CASSSRGGGNTEAFF
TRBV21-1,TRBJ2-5,CARRATVGARETQYF
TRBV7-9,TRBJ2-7,CASSLIEGAEQYF
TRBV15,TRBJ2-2,CATSVALGRVGTGELFF
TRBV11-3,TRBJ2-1,CASSVGAGSSNEQFF
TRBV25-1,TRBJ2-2,CASSGHTGELFF
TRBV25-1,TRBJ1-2,CASSETHGAGDGYTF
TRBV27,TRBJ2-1,CAAGHNEQFF
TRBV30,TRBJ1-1,CAWGVRSSRVAFF
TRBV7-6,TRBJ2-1,CASSLQAHEQFF
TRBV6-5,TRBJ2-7,CASSYSSGGAYEQYF
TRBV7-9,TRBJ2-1,CASSRPRDTYNEQFF
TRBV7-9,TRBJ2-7,CASSSGQGAYEQYF
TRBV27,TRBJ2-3,CASSLLPGRTDTQYF
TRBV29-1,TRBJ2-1,CSVAFTAGGPNEQFF
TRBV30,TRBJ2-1,CAWSGWGEDSYNEQFF
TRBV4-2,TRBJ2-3,CASSQEGSGRAADTQYF
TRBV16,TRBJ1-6,CASSQSAPLHF
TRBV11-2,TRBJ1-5,CASSLARYQPQHF
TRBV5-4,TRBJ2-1,CASSVGQESEQFF
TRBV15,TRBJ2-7,CATSRAGQSYEQYF
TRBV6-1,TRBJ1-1,CASSVKGDTEAFF
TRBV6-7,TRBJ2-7,CASSYSWLPGGYEQYF
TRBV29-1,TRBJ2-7,CSVARQSYEQYF
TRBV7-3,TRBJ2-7,CASSLLAGPSYEQYF
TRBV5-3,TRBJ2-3,CARSLPPPTDTQYF
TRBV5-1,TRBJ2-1,CASSLAGREYGQFF